This TCR beta chain was found in a study of cytomegalovirus exposure and HLA in healthy donors. Study background: Some 85 million unique TCRs, all from HLA-typed donors, were included in an early release of the data. Ancestry clustering placed more than 80% of roughly 400 genotyped donors in the Caucasian-associated cluster.

The study ran its PCR with 60 Vbeta and 13 Jbeta primers. Original handling: An analysis that came later counted tens of millions of unique TCR beta chains, around 12 million shared. The assay was immunoSEQ multiplex PCR, and TCRdb's table has in-frame clones only and misses some. Clone size and the V and J calls come from that table; the DNA yielded D and trimming. The table includes around 150,000 clones, over 70% detected once. Healthy donors of bone marrow made up the group. The V gene's germline CDR1 is LGHNA and CDR2 YSLEER. Trimming stripped 1 base from V and 4 bases from J, with 10 bases between. CDR3 length: 15 amino acids.

The chain has TRBV4-3 and TRBJ2-2, with D perhaps matching TRBD1 (5 bases). Sample: PBMCs. The TCR was taken from a male donor in good health and CMV-seropositive. The CDR3, as DNA: TGCGCCAGCAGCCAAGGGGGCGCGTTCACCGGGGAGCTGTTTTTT. Residues: CASSQGGAFTGELFF.